Each of the 11 T cell receptor beta chains below was sequenced from the same sample in a study of immune evolution from preneoplasia to lung adenocarcinoma. Here immunoSEQ multiplex PCR was the method, and the copy in TCRdb shows in-frame clones only, minus some. The sample lists about 26,000 clones, just under 75% occurring once. Sequenced input: FFPE invasive lung adenocarcinoma tissue. Receptors were obtained from a person aged 60 to 70 with invasive lung adenocarcinoma. Some clones in this sample may be carry-over from other donors' samples.

This clone has only a few counts. This rearrangement joins TRBV7-2 to TRBJ2-1, with TRBD2 matching over 12 bases. The CDR3 has 17 residues. Unmatched junction bases numbered 11, after V lost 7 bases and J lost 4 bases. Germline CDR1 SGHTA, CDR2 FQGNSA. The CDR3: CASISRTSGEVYNEQFF. CDR3 in DNA: TGTGCCAGCATCTCTAGGACTAGCGGGGAGGTGTACAATGAGCAGTTCTTC.

The V and J genes are TRBV19 and TRBJ1-5; D is undetermined. Germline values: CDR1 LNHDA, CDR2 SQIVND (reference sequence). The ends were cut back, 7 bases at V and 2 bases at J, with 15 bases in the middle. The CDR3 runs to 15 residues. CDR3 coding DNA: TGTGCCAGTAACCCTATAAACCGAGGCAATCAGCCCCAGCATTTT. Protein sequence: CASNPINRGNQPQHF.

This clone was picked up a small number of times. The chain is built from TRBV28 and TRBJ2-7; D is ambiguous. Trimming stripped 8 bases from V and 0 bases from J, with 14 bases between. CDR3 size: 14 residues. Germline V CDR1 and CDR2: MDHEN, SYDVKM. CDR3 nucleotide sequence: TGTGCCAGCGAAATACGCGGCAGCTCCTACGAGCAGTACTTC. Its protein is CASEIRGSSYEQYF. The full variable domain, with the rest looked up from reference TRBV28 and TRBJ2-7, is DVKVTQSSRYLVKRTGEKVFLECVQDMDHENMFWYRQDPGLGLRLIYFSYDVKMKEKGDIPEGYSVSREKKERFSLILESASTNQTSMYLCASEIRGSSYEQYFGPGTRLTVT.

In this sample, this clone turned up a few times. The V call is TRBV7-2, the J call TRBJ2-7, with 7 bases that match TRBD1. Looked up from germline, CDR1 is SGHTA and CDR2 is FQGNSA. CDR3 length: 14 amino acids. The V and J ends lost 4 bases and 3 bases, in that order; junction bases with no gene match: 6. The CDR3 nucleotides are TGTGCCAGCAGCTCCGGGGACAGATACTACGAGCAGTACTTC. It codes for CASSSGDRYYEQYF.

This sequence joins TRBV30 and TRBJ1-5; a weak D match, TRBD1 (5 bases). Germline CDR1 GTSNPN, CDR2 SVGIG (reference sequence). The CDR3 has 14 amino acids. Trimming shortened V by 0 bases and J by 4 bases, and 10 bases separated the two germline ends. As DNA, the CDR3 is TGTGCCTGGAGTGTGGGGGTGGGGAATCAGCCCCAGCATTTT. It encodes CAWSVGVGNQPQHF.

The chain recombines TRBV7-8 with TRBJ1-1; tentatively, D is TRBD1 (6 bases). This CDR3 contains 15 residues. Trimming removed 5 bases from V and 0 bases from J, with 13 bases in between. Germline lookup yields CDR1 SGHVS and CDR2 FQNEAQ. The CDR3 DNA follows: TGTGCCAGCAGCAGTAACAGGGCAGTGAACACTGAAGCTTTCTTT. Its protein is CASSSNRAVNTEAFF.

This clone was counted a few times. The gene calls are TRBV18 and TRBJ2-7; D unclear. The V and J ends lost 3 bases and 3 bases respectively, with 6 bases between them. Germline CDR1 and CDR2: KGHSH and LQKENI. This CDR3 has 12 amino acids. The CDR3 sequence: CASSPSFYEQYF. The CDR3 DNA reads TGTGCCAGCTCACCTAGCTTCTACGAGCAGTACTTC.

The chain combines TRBV7-9 with TRBJ2-1; D ambiguous. The length of the CDR3 is 18 residues. The V gene lost 4 bases and the J gene lost 5 bases, with 24 bases spanning the gap. The germline gives CDR1 SEHNR, CDR2 FQNEAQ (reference sequence). CDR3 bases: TGTGCCAGCAGCTCCCAACTACTCGGTCGGACCATAAACAATGAGCAGTTCTTC. Amino acids: CASSSQLLGRTINNEQFF.

The J gene is TRBJ2-2, the V gene TRBV11-2, with no clear D. Germline CDR1 reads SGHAT; CDR2 reads FQNNGV. The CDR3 loop spans 16 amino acids. V was pared by 2 bases and J by 0 bases, with 10 bases between. The CDR3 nucleotides read TGTGCCAGCAGCTTATTGGTCAGCGCGAACACCGGGGAGCTGTTTTTT. The encoded protein is CASSLLVSANTGELFF. The variable domain in full, completed from reference TRBV11-2 and TRBJ2-2, reads EAGVAQSPRYKIIEKRQSVAFWCNPISGHATLYWYQQILGQGPKLLIQFQNNGVVDDSQLPKDRFSAERLKGVDSTLKIQPAKLEDSAVYLCASSLLVSANTGELFFGEGSRLTVL.

The chain recombines TRBV2 with TRBJ1-1; TRBD1 is a possible D gene (5 bases). CDR1 is SNHLY and CDR2 is FYNNEI in the germline V gene. The CDR3 sequence is 11 residues long. V lost 9 bases to trimming and J lost 1 base, with 6 bases between them. CDR3 bases: TGTGCCAGTCAGGGGAACACTGAAGCTTTCTTT. Its translation: CASQGNTEAFF.

This clone was seen once. This rearrangement joins TRBV4-2 to TRBJ2-3; D may correspond to TRBD1 or TRBD2 (5 bases each). This CDR3 region has 16 residues. Germline values: CDR1 LGHNA, CDR2 YNFKEQ. Trimming left V 3 bases short and J 6 bases short, with 19 bases between. The CDR3 DNA reads TGTGCCAGCAGCCAGGCCCCGGGCGCGAGGGGTGATACGCAGTATTTT. Residues: CASSQAPGARGDTQYF.